The 19 T cell receptor beta chains below were found in one sample sequenced in a study of T cells after yellow fever vaccination. A single record per CDR3 protein comes from TCRdb applying MiXCR to the 5' RACE reads. The repertoire holds some 320,000 distinct CDR3 sequences, roughly 4.3% seen once, with roughly 25% in the top ten. The sample was PBMCs, taken 5 days after the yellow fever booster vaccination. The receptors originated from a man aged 18 to 35 who received the YFV17D yellow fever vaccine.

This clonotype was seen a handful of times. This chain links TRBV2 with TRBJ2-7; D tentatively reads TRBD1 or TRBD2 (5 bases each). CDR3 length: 15 residues. Trimming took off 3 bases at V and 2 bases at J, with 14 bases between the two ends. Looked up from germline, CDR1 is SNHLY and CDR2 is FYNNEI. DNA of the CDR3: TGTGCCAGCAGTGAGGGACCCTCAGCTACCTACGAGCAGTACTTC. Protein sequence: CASSEGPSATYEQYF.

The chain carries TRBV20-1 and TRBJ2-7, with D perhaps TRBD2 (6 bases). The germline gives CDR1 DFQATT, CDR2 SNEGSKA (reference sequence). This CDR3 spans 14 amino acids. V lost 5 bases and J lost 0, with 14 bases in between. The CDR3 sequence: CSALYGGSSYEQYF. The DNA of the CDR3 is TGCAGTGCTCTATACGGGGGTTCCTCCTACGAGCAGTACTTC.

The gene calls are TRBV27 and TRBJ1-1; the D gene is possibly TRBD1 (5 bases). V was shortened by 3 bases and J by 0 bases, with 8 bases between the two germline ends. The germline gives CDR1 MNHEY, CDR2 SMNVEV (reference sequence). This CDR3 spans 14 amino acids. The CDR3 loop is CASSFEGMNTEAFF. CDR3 nucleotide sequence: TGTGCCAGCAGTTTCGAGGGGATGAACACTGAAGCTTTCTTT.

V is TRBV20-1 and J is TRBJ1-1; 7 nucleotides line up with TRBD1. This CDR3 is 11 amino acids long. CDR1 and CDR2 from the germline V gene are DFQATT and SNEGSKA (reference sequence). V lost 1 base, J lost 11 bases, and 4 bases stayed unmatched. In DNA, the CDR3 is TGCAGTGCTAGAGCGAACAGGGGTGCTTTCTTT. Translating it yields CSARANRGAFF.

CDR3 sequence (DNA): TGTGCCAGCAGCTTAGAACTAGCCGCCGTGCAGTTCTTC. It is translated as CASSLELAAVQFF. This sequence joins TRBV7-9 and TRBJ2-1, with D maybe TRBD2 (6 bases). Germline V lookup: CDR1 SEHNR, CDR2 FQNEAQ (reference sequence). The CDR3 spans 13 residues. Deletions cut 1 base from V and 12 bases from J, with 13 bases between.

Ten or more counts support this clonotype. V usage is TRBV4-1 and J usage is TRBJ1-6; D is undetermined. Germline V lookup: CDR1 MGHRA, CDR2 YSYEKL. The CDR3 is made up of 13 amino acids. Trimming removed 4 bases at V and 8 bases at J, with 9 bases between. The CDR3 region has the DNA TGCGCCAGCAGCCGCAAGTGGGATTCACCCCTCCACTTT. This translates into CASSRKWDSPLHF.

This clonotype has only a few counts. The chain is built from TRBV6-2 or TRBV6-3 and TRBJ2-1; no clear D. CDR1 is MNHEY and CDR2 is SVGEGT in the germline V gene. CDR3 length equals 16 residues. V gave up 6 bases and J gave up 4 bases, with 19 bases separating them. The CDR3 nucleotides are TGTGCCAGCAGGCCAACCCGGGCCAAAGGGTACAATGAGCAGTTCTTC. This sequence encodes CASRPTRAKGYNEQFF.

This clonotype was recorded at least ten times. The chain carries TRBV20-1 and TRBJ2-3; D is perhaps TRBD2 (5 bases). Trimming stripped 6 bases from V and 3 bases from J, with 16 bases between. This CDR3 spans 14 amino acids. Germline V gene sequence: CDR1 DFQATT, CDR2 SNEGSKA (reference sequence). The CDR3 loop is CSAIPGRGTDTQYF. The CDR3 region has the DNA TGCAGTGCCATTCCCGGCCGCGGGACAGATACGCAGTATTTT.

The table lists this clonotype with many counts. The DNA for the CDR3 is TGTGCCAGCAGCTTGGGGGCGACTAATGAAAAACTGTTTTTT. This encodes CASSLGATNEKLFF. The chain joins TRBV5-8 to TRBJ1-4; D remains unclear. V lost 0 bases, J lost 2 bases, and 5 bases lay in between. CDR1 is SGHTS and CDR2 is YDEGEE in the germline V gene. The CDR3 covers 14 residues.

J is TRBJ2-4 and V is TRBV9, with D maybe TRBD1 (6 bases). V lost 3 bases, J lost 8 bases, and 24 bases lay in between. Germline V gene lookup returns CDR1 SGDLS and CDR2 YYNGEE. CDR3 size: 17 residues. This CDR3 is CASSADPRGSIEDIQYF. The CDR3 DNA reads as TGTGCCAGCAGCGCCGACCCTAGGGGGTCGATCGAAGACATTCAGTACTTC.

This clonotype was counted ten times or more. This sequence joins TRBV20-1 and TRBJ2-1; TRBD2 matches 15 bases. The trim removed 3 bases at V and 0 bases at J, leaving 3 bases unmatched. Per germline, CDR1 DFQATT and CDR2 SNEGSKA (reference sequence). The length of the CDR3 is 17 residues. CDR3 residues: CSASGTSGGSSYNEQFF. CDR3 bases: TGCAGTGCTAGCGGGACTAGCGGGGGGAGCTCCTACAATGAGCAGTTCTTC.

This clonotype was observed at least ten times. The V call is TRBV7-2, the J call TRBJ1-1; 9 bases align to TRBD1. This CDR3 is built from 14 residues. Looked up from germline, CDR1 is SGHTA and CDR2 is FQGNSA. Trimming took 5 bases from V and 7 from J; bases not matched to a gene: 8. The CDR3 region has the DNA TGTGCCAGCAGCACCAGACAGGGGGAGGTTGAAGCTTTCTTT. Translated, it gives CASSTRQGEVEAFF.

The rearrangement uses TRBV11-1 and TRBJ2-3; unclear D gene. V lost 4 bases, J lost 5 bases, and 16 bases lay in between. Germline V lookup: CDR1 SGHAT, CDR2 FQDESV (reference sequence). The CDR3 contains 15 residues. The CDR3 DNA reads TGTGCCAGCAGCTCTCCATCCACCGGTGAAGATACGCAGTATTTT. This encodes CASSSPSTGEDTQYF.

This clonotype was counted between two and nine times. V and J are TRBV5-1 and TRBJ1-4, with D maybe TRBD1 (6 bases). V shed 3 bases and J shed 5 bases, with 20 bases lying between them. Germline CDR1 reads SGHRS; CDR2 reads YFSETQ. The CDR3 sequence is 17 residues long. CDR3 loop: CASSSLPSTGLNEKLFF. CDR3 DNA: TGCGCCAGCAGCTCGCTCCCCAGCACAGGGTTAAATGAAAAACTGTTTTTT. Variable domain in full (rest from reference TRBV5-1 and TRBJ1-4): KAGVTQTPRYLIKTRGQQVTLSCSPISGHRSVSWYQQTPGQGLQFLFEYFSETQRNKGNFPGRFSGRQFSNSRSEMNVSTLELGDSALYLCASSSLPSTGLNEKLFFGSGTQLSVL.

The V call is TRBV10-3, the J call TRBJ1-6, with D unresolved. The CDR3 length is 15 residues. V dropped 0 bases and J dropped 10 bases, with 13 bases sitting between them. Per the germline V gene, CDR1 is ENHRY and CDR2 is SYGVKD. This CDR3 is CAISESGRFQSPLHF. CDR3 in DNA: TGTGCCATCAGTGAGTCTGGAAGGTTCCAGTCACCCCTCCACTTT.

The chain has TRBV10-3 and TRBJ1-2; D not certain. The V end was cut by 2 bases, the J end by 3 bases, with 4 bases between. Germline loops: CDR1 ENHRY, CDR2 SYGVKD. The length of the CDR3 is 12 residues. CDR3 protein: CAISEADYGYTF. CDR3 nucleotide sequence: TGTGCCATCAGTGAGGCCGACTATGGCTACACCTTC.

A few counts support this clonotype. The V and J genes are TRBV5-1 and TRBJ2-1; possible D gene TRBD2, 7 bases. The CDR3 has 17 residues. Germline V lookup: CDR1 SGHRS, CDR2 YFSETQ. Trimming removed 1 base from V and 5 bases from J, with 19 bases in between. CDR3 protein: CASSLTPSGGADNEQFF. The DNA of the CDR3 is TGCGCCAGCAGCTTGACTCCTTCGGGGGGCGCGGACAATGAGCAGTTCTTC.

This clonotype occurred a few times. The genes are TRBV2 and TRBJ2-3; D remains unclear. The germline V and J ends were trimmed by 2 bases and 7 bases, with 4 bases remaining between them. CDR3 size: 11 residues. The germline V gene encodes CDR1 SNHLY and CDR2 FYNNEI. CDR3 DNA sequence: TGTGCCAGCAGTGAAAGCAATACGCAGTATTTT. Protein: CASSESNTQYF. The whole variable domain, remainder taken from reference TRBV2 and TRBJ2-3, is EPEVTQTPSHQVTQMGQEVILRCVPISNHLYFYWYRQILGQKVEFLVSFYNNEISEKSEIFDDQFSVERPDGSNFTLKIRSTKLEDSAMYFCASSESNTQYFGPGTRLTVL.

This clonotype was seen a few times. The rearrangement uses TRBV20-1 and TRBJ2-6; D uncertain. Trimming took 7 bases from V and 0 from J, leaving 10 bases between them. This CDR3 contains 14 residues. In germline, CDR1 is DFQATT, CDR2 SNEGSKA (reference sequence). The CDR3 sequence: CSVQALSGANVLTF. DNA of the CDR3: TGCAGTGTGCAGGCGCTCTCTGGGGCCAACGTCCTGACTTTC.